This T cell receptor (beta chain) was sequenced in a study of control samples from healthy donors and cancer patients. Germline V lookup: CDR1 SGHNT, CDR2 YYREEE (reference sequence). Trimming took 0 bases from V and 3 from J, leaving 13 bases between them. The CDR3 has 15 amino acids. Generated by immunoSEQ multiplex PCR, the TCRdb table keeps only in-frame clones and is missing some. The sample consists of 130,000 to 150,000 clones, 80% to 95% of them appearing once. The sequence came from a man aged 25 to 45 in good health. Sequenced material: blood. The chain joins TRBV5-4 to TRBJ2-7; a weak D match, TRBD2 (7 bases). The CDR3 DNA reads TGTGCCAGCAGCTTGGCGAGGCGGGGGCTCTACGAGCAGTACTTC. This codes for CASSLARRGLYEQYF.